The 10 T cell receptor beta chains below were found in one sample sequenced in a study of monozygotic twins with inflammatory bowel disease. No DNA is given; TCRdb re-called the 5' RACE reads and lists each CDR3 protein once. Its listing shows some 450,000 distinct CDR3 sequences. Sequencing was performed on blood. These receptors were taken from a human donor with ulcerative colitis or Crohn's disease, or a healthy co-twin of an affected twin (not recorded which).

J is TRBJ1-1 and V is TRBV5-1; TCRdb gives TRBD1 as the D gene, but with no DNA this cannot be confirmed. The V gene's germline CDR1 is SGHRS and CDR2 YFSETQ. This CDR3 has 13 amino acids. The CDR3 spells CASSLDPGGRAFF.

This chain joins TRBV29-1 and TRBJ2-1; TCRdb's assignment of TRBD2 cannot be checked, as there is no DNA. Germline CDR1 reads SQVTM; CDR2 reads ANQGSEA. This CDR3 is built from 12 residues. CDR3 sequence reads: CSGASGYNEQFF.

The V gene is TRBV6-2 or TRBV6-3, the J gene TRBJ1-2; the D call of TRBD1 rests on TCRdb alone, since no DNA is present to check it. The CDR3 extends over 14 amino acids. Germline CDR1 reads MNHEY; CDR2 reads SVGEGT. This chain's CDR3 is CASRRDRVGYGYTF.

The CDR3 reads CASSFGSGGWEQYF. The rearrangement joins TRBV5-1 to TRBJ2-7; the D gene TCRdb calls, TRBD1, cannot be checked with no DNA. The CDR3 sequence is 14 residues long. Germline V lookup: CDR1 SGHRS, CDR2 YFSETQ.

CDR3 loop: CASGEHTGELFF. V is TRBV6-1 and J is TRBJ2-2. CDR3 length: 12 residues. Germline assignment: CDR1 MNHNS and CDR2 SASEGT.

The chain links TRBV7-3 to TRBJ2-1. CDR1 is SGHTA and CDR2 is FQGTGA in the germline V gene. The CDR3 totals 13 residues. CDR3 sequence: CASRGAADNEQFF.

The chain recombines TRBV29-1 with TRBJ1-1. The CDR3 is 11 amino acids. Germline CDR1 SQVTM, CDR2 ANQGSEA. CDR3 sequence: CSVGEGHEAFF. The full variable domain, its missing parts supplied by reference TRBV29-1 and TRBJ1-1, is SAVISQKPSRDICQRGTSLTIQCQVDSQVTMMFWYRQQPGQSLTLIATANQGSEATYESGFVIDKFPISRPNLTFSTLTVSNMSPEDSSIYLCSVGEGHEAFFGQGTRLTVV.

Here the CDR3 reads CASSLDGLTDTQYF. This chain uses TRBV5-1 with TRBJ2-3. The germline V gene encodes CDR1 SGHRS and CDR2 YFSETQ. The CDR3 runs to 14 residues.

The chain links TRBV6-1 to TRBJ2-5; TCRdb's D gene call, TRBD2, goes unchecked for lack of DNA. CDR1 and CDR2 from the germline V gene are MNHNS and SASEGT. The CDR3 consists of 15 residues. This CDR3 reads CASSEASPLGETQYF.

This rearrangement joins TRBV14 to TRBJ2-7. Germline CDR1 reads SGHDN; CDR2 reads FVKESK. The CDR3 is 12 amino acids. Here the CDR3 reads CASSRSAYEQYF.